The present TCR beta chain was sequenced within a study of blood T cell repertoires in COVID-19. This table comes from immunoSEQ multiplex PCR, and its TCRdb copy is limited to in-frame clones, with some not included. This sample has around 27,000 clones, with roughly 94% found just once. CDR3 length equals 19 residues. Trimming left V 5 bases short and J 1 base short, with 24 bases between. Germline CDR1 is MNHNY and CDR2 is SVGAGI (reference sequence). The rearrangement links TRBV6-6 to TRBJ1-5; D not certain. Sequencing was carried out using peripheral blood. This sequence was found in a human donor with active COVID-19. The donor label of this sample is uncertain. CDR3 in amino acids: CASSPGGWFVPLSNQPQHF. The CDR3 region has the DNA TGTGCCAGCAGTCCCGGAGGGTGGTTCGTCCCCCTAAGCAATCAGCCCCAGCATTTT.